The 27 T cell receptor beta chains below were found in one sample sequenced in a study of regulatory T cells in long-lasting Graves disease (dated by TCRdb to about 2021). Libraries were constructed by multiplex PCR. The instrument given in TCRdb is Illumina HiSeq 4000. To build TCR beta libraries, CDR3 regions were amplified by Arm-PCR using iRepertoire HTBI primers. In TCRdb, the public reads were trimmed at Q25 with fastp and aligned with MiXCR, with productive beta chains retained. Every distinct CDR3 protein forms one entry, paired with its most common genes and DNA. Here the sample has over 500,000 distinct CDR3 sequences; about 16% occur a single time. The ten biggest clones cover 15% to 20% of the sample. What the time point label conveys for this sample: newly diagnosed GD, antithyroid drugs for less than 3 months. RNA was extracted from PBMCs in TRIzol for both TCR sequencing and RNA sequencing.

The same data also contributed to another study, on T cells in Graves' hyperthyroidism and ophthalmopathy.

The sequencing used peripheral blood mononuclear cells (PBMCs), collected at new diagnosis, from a patient treated with antithyroid drugs. Receptor source: a woman younger than 45 with Graves disease. Donor details come from another sample of the same person, matched by shared clones.

This clonotype was picked up a small number of times. The gene calls are TRBV14 and TRBJ1-4; D unclear. V was clipped by 0 bases and J by 10 bases, with 18 bases between them. Germline V gene data show CDR1 as SGHDN and CDR2 as FVKESK. The CDR3 totals 16 residues. CDR3 nucleotides: TGTGCCAGCAGCCAAGATTGGAGCACTGGGAAACGAAAACTGTTTTTT. Amino acid sequence: CASSQDWSTGKRKLFF.

This chain links TRBV2 with TRBJ1-5; 10 bases agree with TRBD1. J lost 4 bases, V lost 7 bases, and 10 bases had no gene match. CDR3 length: 16 amino acids. Germline CDR1 and CDR2: SNHLY and FYNNEI. CDR3 DNA: TGTGCCAGCAAGCCCCCAGGACAGGGGGTGAATCAGCCCCAGCATTTT. Translated: CASKPPGQGVNQPQHF.

This chain connects TRBV20-1 to TRBJ2-1, with D tentatively TRBD1 (6 bases). CDR3 length: 13 amino acids. Germline CDR1 is DFQATT and CDR2 is SNEGSKA (reference sequence). V lost 5 bases to trimming and J lost 6 bases, with 14 bases between them. CDR3 sequence (DNA): TGCAGTGCTTTCGGACAGAACCTCAATGAGCAGTTCTTC. Protein: CSAFGQNLNEQFF.

The table lists this clonotype with many counts. The V gene is TRBV28, the J gene TRBJ1-2, with 10 bases identical to TRBD1. Germline V lookup: CDR1 MDHEN, CDR2 SYDVKM. The CDR3 has 13 residues. Trimming took 6 bases from V and 4 from J; bases not matched to a gene: 2. This CDR3 reads CASRGQGLYGYTF. The CDR3 nucleotides are TGTGCCAGCAGGGGACAGGGGCTCTATGGCTACACCTTC.

This clonotype has at least ten counts. The V call is TRBV12-3 or TRBV12-4, the J call TRBJ2-1; 11 positions match TRBD2. V was clipped by 6 bases and J by 4 bases; unmatched bases: 8. The CDR3 is 16 amino acids. The CDR3, as DNA: TGTGCCAGCAGCTTGCTAGCGGGAGGTAGTTACAATGAGCAGTTCTTC. It yields the protein CASSLLAGGSYNEQFF.

This clonotype was seen repeatedly, ten times or more. The rearrangement links TRBV28 to TRBJ2-3; the D is unclear. This CDR3 spans 16 amino acids. Germline CDR1 MDHEN, CDR2 SYDVKM. The germline V and J ends were trimmed by 5 bases and 2 bases, with 17 bases remaining between them. The CDR3 coding sequence is TGTGCCAGCAGTCCCTATCTGAAATCGAACACAGATACGCAGTATTTT. Protein sequence: CASSPYLKSNTDTQYF.

This clonotype was seen ten or more times. This chain links TRBV30 with TRBJ2-5, with 10 bases identical to TRBD2. Trimming at V came to 0 bases and at J to 13 bases, leaving 8 bases not matched to a gene. Germline CDR1 is GTSNPN and CDR2 is SVGIG (reference sequence). This CDR3 spans 13 amino acids. The CDR3 DNA reads as TGTGCCTGGAGTGTCCTAGCGGGAGAGGCACCGTACTTC. As protein: CAWSVLAGEAPYF.

This clonotype was observed many times. J is TRBJ2-7 and V is TRBV11-2; D tentatively fits TRBD1 or TRBD2 (6 bases each). Germline values: CDR1 SGHAT, CDR2 FQNNGV. The CDR3 extends over 16 amino acids. The ends were cut back, 2 bases at V and 2 bases at J, with 16 bases in the middle. CDR3 region: CASSLSGAASAYEQYF. The DNA of the CDR3 is TGTGCCAGCAGCTTATCGGGGGCGGCCTCTGCCTACGAGCAGTACTTC.

This clonotype came up a few times. This chain joins TRBV5-6 and TRBJ1-5; D is uncertain. Germline V gene sequence: CDR1 SGHDT, CDR2 YYEEEE. CDR3 length equals 15 residues. Trimming removed 2 bases at V and 2 bases at J, with 11 bases between. The DNA for the CDR3 is TGTGCCAGCAGCTTCGGGGTGTCGGGCAATCAGCCCCAGCATTTT. This translates into CASSFGVSGNQPQHF.

This clonotype has only a few counts. The CDR3 sequence is CASSQTSGPNNEQFF. Written as DNA, the CDR3 is TGCGCCAGCAGCCAAACTAGCGGGCCCAACAATGAGCAGTTCTTC. The V gene is TRBV4-1, the J gene TRBJ2-1, with 9 nucleotides matching TRBD2. CDR1 is MGHRA and CDR2 is YSYEKL in the germline V gene. With V trimmed by 2 bases and J by 5 bases, 4 bases remained unmatched. This CDR3 spans 15 amino acids.

This clonotype has a count of ten or more. The chain employs TRBV11-2 and TRBJ2-5; D may be TRBD1 (5 bases). The CDR3 covers 14 residues. V was cut by 1 base and J by 4 bases, with 10 bases left in between. CDR1 and CDR2 from the germline V gene are SGHAT and FQNNGV. As DNA, the CDR3 is TGTGCCAGCAGCTTAGGGTTGGGGCGAGAGACCCAGTACTTC. It codes for CASSLGLGRETQYF.

This clonotype came up a few times. The CDR3 loop reads CASSTDYSGANVLTF. The CDR3 DNA is TGTGCCAGCAGTACCGATTACTCTGGGGCCAACGTCCTGACTTTC. The V gene is TRBV28, the J gene TRBJ2-6; D gene unclear. The germline V gene has CDR1 MDHEN and CDR2 SYDVKM. The CDR3 runs 15 residues. V shed 5 bases and J shed 0 bases, with 8 bases lying between them.

In the case of this clonotype: A read error may be the cause here, since a much bigger clone is one base away. V and J are TRBV2 and TRBJ2-7; 7 nucleotides match TRBD2. CDR1 is SNHLY and CDR2 is FYNNEI in the germline V gene. Unmatched junction bases numbered 14, after V lost 8 bases and J lost 7 bases. The CDR3 extends over 14 amino acids. CDR3 nucleotide sequence: TGTGCCAGCTCCAGCGGGATCACCTACAATGAGCAGTACTTC. Protein sequence: CASSSGITYNEQYF.

At least ten counts were recorded for this clonotype. CDR3 DNA sequence: TGTGCCAGCAGTTTTATGGACAGGGGTCAGCCCCAGCATTTT. It yields the protein CASSFMDRGQPQHF. The chain has TRBV12-3 or TRBV12-4 and TRBJ1-5; 9 bases align to TRBD1. With 3 bases clipped from V and 6 bases from J, the junction kept 3 bases outside the gene matches. This CDR3 is built from 14 residues.

J is TRBJ2-2 and V is TRBV3-1; the D call may be TRBD1 or TRBD2 (5 bases each). V was pared by 1 base and J by 11 bases, with 8 bases between. The CDR3 is 12 amino acids. Germline V CDR1 and CDR2: LGHDT, YNNKEL (reference sequence). CDR3 amino acids: CASSQVGDELFF. CDR3 DNA sequence: TGTGCCAGCAGCCAAGTTGGGGACGAGCTGTTTTTT.

At least ten counts were recorded for this clonotype. The genes are TRBV11-2 and TRBJ2-7, with D maybe TRBD2 (5 bases). Germline-derived CDR1 and CDR2 are SGHAT and FQNNGV. V was trimmed by 5 bases and J by 2 bases, leaving 16 bases between them. The CDR3 is made up of 15 amino acids. The chain's CDR3 is CASSQPGSGPYEQYF. DNA for the CDR3: TGTGCCAGCAGCCAACCGGGATCCGGTCCCTACGAGCAGTACTTC.

This chain connects TRBV20-1 to TRBJ1-4; tentative D call: TRBD1 (5 bases). The CDR3 covers 17 residues. CDR1 and CDR2 (germline): DFQATT, SNEGSKA (reference sequence). Trimming left V 1 base short and J 0 bases short, with 15 bases between. The CDR3 is CSARGAGRSTTNEKLFF. CDR3 nucleotide sequence: TGCAGTGCTAGAGGGGCGGGACGGAGTACAACTAATGAAAAACTGTTTTTT.

This clonotype has a handful of counts. The chain links TRBV3-1 to TRBJ2-1, with D possibly matching TRBD2 (6 bases). V shed 4 bases and J shed 12 bases, with 22 bases lying between them. The CDR3 length is 15 residues. The V gene's germline CDR1 is LGHDT and CDR2 YNNKEL (reference sequence). CDR3: CASSLEGTLTSGQFF. The CDR3 coding sequence is TGTGCCAGCAGCCTGGAAGGGACTCTCACGTCAGGGCAGTTCTTC.

This clonotype was counted once. This could be a read error, since a much larger clone is one nucleotide away. J is TRBJ1-1 and V is TRBV2; TRBD1 might be the D (6 bases). The CDR3 is made up of 15 amino acids. Germline CDR1 and CDR2: SNHLY and FYNNEI. Between the trimmed V and J ends, which lost 6 bases and 6 bases, there was a span of 20 bases. The CDR3 sequence: CASRGTGQGGAEAFF. The CDR3 DNA reads as TGTGCCAGCAGAGGAACGGGACAAGGAGGGGCTGAAGCTTTCTTT.

The chain combines TRBV7-9 with TRBJ1-5; D is ambiguous. Germline loops: CDR1 SEHNR, CDR2 FQNEAQ (reference sequence). Trimming shortened V by 1 base and J by 10 bases, and 8 bases separated the two germline ends. The CDR3 is 12 amino acids. The CDR3 DNA is TGTGCCAGCAGCTTAGTGGCTTATCCCCAGCATTTT. Residues: CASSLVAYPQHF.

This clonotype has at least ten counts. The V and J genes are TRBV2 and TRBJ1-2; tentatively, D is TRBD1 (6 bases). CDR3 length: 17 amino acids. Trimming pared 0 bases from V and 6 bases from J, leaving 20 bases between. The germline CDR1 and CDR2 sequences are SNHLY and FYNNEI. In DNA form, the CDR3 reads TGTGCCAGCAGTGAAGCGGTCTCGAGACAGGCAGTACATGGCTACACCTTC. Translation: CASSEAVSRQAVHGYTF.

This clonotype was counted ten times or more. The rearrangement links TRBV15 to TRBJ2-7; D gene ambiguous. V lost 0 bases and J 4 bases, leaving 7 bases between the germline ends. The CDR3 covers 13 residues. Germline CDR1 is LNHNV and CDR2 is YYDKDF (reference sequence). The CDR3 DNA sequence: TGTGCCACCAGCAGAGATCTAGGTTACGAGCAGTACTTC. Its protein is CATSRDLGYEQYF.

To note about this clonotype: A single base separates this from a much larger clone, so it may be a read error. This chain connects TRBV20-1 to TRBJ2-7, with D possibly being TRBD2 (6 bases). Germline V gene sequence: CDR1 DFQATT, CDR2 SNEGSKA (reference sequence). V was trimmed by 3 bases and J by 4 bases, leaving 10 bases between them. The CDR3 runs to 12 residues. CDR3 DNA: TGCAGTGCTAGCGGGAGCTTGTACGAGCAGTACTTC. Amino acid sequence: CSASGSLYEQYF.

V gene TRBV20-1 combines with J gene TRBJ2-7; D not certain. Trimming stripped 4 bases from V and 0 bases from J, with 22 bases between. The CDR3 loop spans 17 amino acids. The germline V gene encodes CDR1 DFQATT and CDR2 SNEGSKA (reference sequence). CDR3 residues: CSATSVEFSSSSYEQYF. CDR3 DNA: TGCAGTGCTACAAGTGTCGAATTTAGCTCCAGCTCCTACGAGCAGTACTTC.

This clonotype was found many times. The chain couples TRBV28 to TRBJ2-7; TRBD1 matches at 9 bases. Germline assignment: CDR1 MDHEN and CDR2 SYDVKM. The CDR3 has 15 amino acids. The V segment lost 5 bases and the J segment 4 bases; nucleotides outside the gene matches: 9. CDR3 sequence (DNA): TGTGCCAGCAGTCCGACCGGGACAGGGTTATACGAGCAGTACTTC. Protein sequence: CASSPTGTGLYEQYF.

Worth noting for this clonotype: Being one base from a much bigger clone, this may be a read error. The V and J genes are TRBV20-1 and TRBJ2-1; tentatively, D is TRBD2 (5 bases). The CDR3 has 15 residues. Looked up from germline, CDR1 is DFQATT and CDR2 is SNEGSKA (reference sequence). CDR3 in DNA: TGCAGTGCTAGAGATCGACAACTAGTCTACAATGAGCAGCTCTTC. This codes for CSARDRQLVYNEQLF.

V and J are TRBV30 and TRBJ2-1, with D unresolved. The germline CDR1 and CDR2 sequences are GTSNPN and SVGIG (reference sequence). CDR3 length: 11 residues. The V end lost 0 bases, the J end lost 10 bases, and 7 bases lay between the germline ends. CDR3 loop: CAWSVQTEQFF. The CDR3 DNA sequence: TGTGCCTGGAGTGTCCAGACCGAGCAGTTCTTC.